The TCR beta chain under discussion was sequenced for a study of blood T cell repertoires in COVID-19. On the study more broadly: The United States, Italy and Spain were the sources of the acute and convalescent COVID-19 samples. Sample material is recorded as cDNA or gDNA derived from T cells, B-cell-depleted T cells, or PBMCs.

The CDR3 is made up of 16 amino acids. The trim removed 4 bases at V and 1 base at J, leaving 7 bases unmatched. This clone was counted a single time. As processed by the authors: Using reference gene primer amplification, nucleated cell counts were estimated. The method was immunoSEQ multiplex PCR; TCRdb's version includes in-frame clones alone and lacks a portion of them. That table furnishes V, J and clone size, whereas the DNA furnished D and trimming. The sample has more than 150,000 clones, 70% to 90% seen once. The chain couples TRBV5-3 to TRBJ1-2; 10 nucleotides align to TRBD1. TRBV5-3 has ORF status, its function being uncertain. This sequence originates from a man between 65 and 79 years old with active or convalescent COVID-19. Material for sequencing was peripheral blood. CDR3 sequence (DNA): TGTGCCAGAAGCCCCCCGGGACAGGGGTTTAACTATGGCTACACCTTC. It encodes CARSPPGQGFNYGYTF.